One and the same sample provided the 31 T cell receptor beta chains below, sequenced in a study of CD8+ T cells in alopecia areata. cDNA prepared by RNA extraction and subsequent reverse transcription served as the template for sequencing. The table came from immunoSEQ multiplex PCR; TCRdb's copy has only in-frame clones and leaves some out. Altogether 150,000 or so clones are present, 40% to 50% being singletons, with the ten largest covering around 7%. The specimen was CD4+ T cells sorted from blood. The receptors derive from a human donor with alopecia areata.

The genes are TRBV4-1 and TRBJ1-2; TRBD1 matches 10 bases. Germline-derived CDR1 and CDR2 are MGHRA and YSYEKL. Trimming at V came to 0 bases and at J to 4 bases, leaving 5 bases not matched to a gene. This CDR3 is 16 amino acids long. CDR3 DNA: TGCGCCAGCAGCCAAGATAGGTGGGACAGGGGCTATGGCTACACCTTC. This codes for CASSQDRWDRGYGYTF.

The J gene is TRBJ2-1, the V gene TRBV19; either TRBD1 or TRBD2 may supply D (5 bases each). The V gene lost 4 bases and the J gene lost 5 bases, with 18 bases spanning the gap. Germline CDR1 is LNHDA and CDR2 is SQIVND (reference sequence). The CDR3 loop spans 16 amino acids. The CDR3 is CASSRGWDPEDNEQFF. Written as DNA, the CDR3 is TGTGCCAGTAGTAGGGGTTGGGACCCAGAGGACAATGAGCAGTTCTTC.

This sequence joins TRBV29-1 and TRBJ1-2, with D unclear. The CDR3 runs to 11 residues. Germline loops: CDR1 SQVTM, CDR2 ANQGSEA. V was cut by 5 bases and J by 5 bases, with 9 bases left in between. CDR3: CSVTKTYGYTF. The CDR3 coding sequence is TGCAGCGTTACTAAGACATATGGCTACACCTTC.

The J gene is TRBJ1-2, the V gene TRBV4-1; D is unclear. CDR3 length equals 13 residues. Trimming took off 1 base at V and 5 bases at J, with 8 bases between the two ends. Germline assignment: CDR1 MGHRA and CDR2 YSYEKL. In nucleotides, the CDR3 is TGCGCCAGCAGCCAAGTCGGGAAGTATGGCTACACCTTC. This sequence encodes CASSQVGKYGYTF.

This clone was found a few times. CDR3 in amino acids: CASSLSPYNEQFF. The DNA of the CDR3 is TGCGCCAGCAGCTTAAGTCCCTACAATGAGCAGTTCTTC. The gene calls are TRBV5-1 and TRBJ2-1; unclear D gene. Trimming pared 2 bases from V and 2 bases from J, leaving 5 bases between. This CDR3 has 13 amino acids. From germline, CDR1 is SGHRS and CDR2 YFSETQ.

This chain links TRBV7-8 with TRBJ2-2; D possibly matches TRBD1 or TRBD2 (6 bases each). The CDR3 is 18 residues long. CDR1 and CDR2 (germline): SGHVS, FQNEAQ. The V end was cut by 0 bases, the J end by 4 bases, with 18 bases between. Written as DNA, the CDR3 is TGTGCCAGCAGCTTAGCTCCCTGGGGGGCTTCTATCACCGGGGAGCTGTTTTTT. Amino acids: CASSLAPWGASITGELFF. The full variable domain, rest sourced from reference TRBV7-8 and TRBJ2-2, is GAGVSQSPRYKVAKRGQDVALRCDPISGHVSLFWYQQALGQGPEFLTYFQNEAQLDKSGLPSDRFFAERPEGSVSTLKIQRTQQEDSAVYLCASSLAPWGASITGELFFGEGSRLTVL.

This clone was seen a few times. The CDR3 DNA reads as TGCGCCAGCAGCCAGGCCGGGACTAGCGGGAGTTATGAGCAGTTCTTC. Residues: CASSQAGTSGSYEQFF. The V gene is TRBV4-1, the J gene TRBJ2-1; TRBD2 agrees at 14 bases. The CDR3 runs 16 residues. The V gene end was trimmed by 3 bases and the J gene end by 8 bases; junction bases not matched to a gene: 6. Germline lookup yields CDR1 MGHRA and CDR2 YSYEKL.

This rearrangement joins TRBV5-1 to TRBJ2-4; TRBD2 aligns across 7 bases. The germline CDR1 and CDR2 sequences are SGHRS and YFSETQ. CDR3 length: 16 residues. With V trimmed by 0 bases and J by 0 bases, 3 bases remained unmatched. The CDR3 nucleotides are TGCGCCAGCAGCTTGGCGGCTAGCGGAGCCAAAAACATTCAGTACTTC. This gives the protein CASSLAASGAKNIQYF.

V and J are TRBV2 and TRBJ2-3, with D possibly matching TRBD2 (5 bases). CDR1 is SNHLY and CDR2 is FYNNEI in the germline V gene. Trimming shortened V by 6 bases and J by 6 bases, and 19 bases separated the two germline ends. The CDR3 contains 15 residues. CDR3 region: CASRGAGPTGDTQYF. Here the CDR3 DNA reads TGTGCCAGCAGGGGAGCAGGACCCACGGGGGATACGCAGTATTTT.

This clone was counted once. V gene TRBV29-1 combines with J gene TRBJ2-1; TRBD1 matches 9 bases. Trimming removed 3 bases from V and 6 bases from J; junction bases left unmatched: 9. Germline V lookup: CDR1 SQVTM, CDR2 ANQGSEA. CDR3 length: 15 residues. Here the CDR3 DNA reads TGCAGCGTTGATCTGGGACAGGGTAGTTTCAATGAGCAGTTCTTC. Encoded protein: CSVDLGQGSFNEQFF.

The rearrangement joins TRBV30 to TRBJ2-1; either TRBD1 or TRBD2 may fit D (5 bases each). The CDR3 runs 14 residues. Germline V gene sequence: CDR1 GTSNPN, CDR2 SVGIG (reference sequence). With 4 bases removed from V and 4 bases from J, the gap between germline ends came to 14 bases. The chain's CDR3 is CAWKTGRTYNEQFF. The CDR3 DNA is TGTGCCTGGAAAACGGGACGTACTTACAATGAGCAGTTCTTC. Full variable domain (rest looked up from reference TRBV30 and TRBJ2-1): SQTIHQWPATLVQPVGSPLSLECTVEGTSNPNLYWYRQAAGRGLQLLFYSVGIGQISSEVPQNLSASRPQDRQFILSSKKLLLSDSGFYLCAWKTGRTYNEQFFGPGTRLTVL.

This chain connects TRBV29-1 to TRBJ2-1; TRBD2 matches 13 bases. The CDR3 sequence is 16 residues long. CDR1 and CDR2 (germline): SQVTM, ANQGSEA. V dropped 5 bases and J dropped 10; count of bases not matched to a gene: 14. The CDR3 DNA reads as TGCAGCGTTCCCCTTGGCAGGACTAGCGGGAGCAGGGAGCAGTTCTTC. Translation gives CSVPLGRTSGSREQFF.

A few counts support this clone. The chain recombines TRBV27 with TRBJ1-1, with D possibly being TRBD1 (5 bases). The CDR3 length is 15 residues. V lost 6 bases and J lost 4, with 18 bases in between. The V gene's germline CDR1 is MNHEY and CDR2 SMNVEV (reference sequence). The CDR3 coding sequence is TGTGCCAGCAGCTCCTCAGGGATAAAAGGCACTGAAGCTTTCTTT. It translates to CASSSSGIKGTEAFF.

This clone was picked up a small number of times. CDR3: CASSRALRAAGELFF. In DNA, the CDR3 is TGCGCCAGCAGCCGTGCCCTGAGGGCGGCCGGGGAGCTGTTTTTT. V is TRBV5-1 and J is TRBJ2-2; maybe TRBD2 (5 bases). The CDR3 has 15 residues. Germline-derived CDR1 and CDR2 are SGHRS and YFSETQ. The germline V and J ends were trimmed by 4 bases and 6 bases, with 16 bases remaining between them.

The chain combines TRBV27 with TRBJ2-5; no clear D. The V gene's germline CDR1 is MNHEY and CDR2 SMNVEV (reference sequence). V shed 3 bases and J shed 5 bases, with 10 bases lying between them. This CDR3 is built from 13 residues. The CDR3 sequence is CASSFKRVETQYF. Written as DNA, the CDR3 is TGTGCCAGCAGTTTTAAACGGGTGGAGACCCAGTACTTC.

The chain employs TRBV30 and TRBJ2-1, with D maybe TRBD2 (5 bases). Trimming stripped 2 bases from V and 7 bases from J, with 12 bases between. The V gene's germline CDR1 is GTSNPN and CDR2 SVGIG (reference sequence). This CDR3 contains 13 residues. CDR3 DNA sequence: TGTGCCTGGAGTACCAACCGCGGGAATGAGCAGTTCTTC. This encodes CAWSTNRGNEQFF.

A few counts support this clone. The chain links TRBV28 to TRBJ2-2, with D unclear. Trimming removed 6 bases at V and 7 bases at J, with 9 bases between. Germline CDR1 reads MDHEN; CDR2 reads SYDVKM. The CDR3 length is 12 residues. CDR3 region: CASRAGSGELFF. CDR3 DNA sequence: TGTGCCAGCAGGGCAGGCAGCGGGGAGCTGTTTTTT.

The chain couples TRBV7-8 to TRBJ2-5; 8 positions agree with TRBD2. With V trimmed by 4 bases and J by 1 base, 5 bases remained unmatched. Germline CDR1 is SGHVS and CDR2 is FQNEAQ. This CDR3 has 15 amino acids. The CDR3 loop is CASSSSGSSQETQYF. The CDR3 coding sequence is TGTGCCAGCAGCTCGAGCGGGAGCTCCCAAGAGACCCAGTACTTC.

This clone was seen a handful of times. The genes are TRBV5-1 and TRBJ2-2; tentatively, D is TRBD1 or TRBD2 (5 bases each). The CDR3 consists of 16 residues. Trimming cost V 6 bases and J 1 base, with 16 bases left between them. Germline values: CDR1 SGHRS, CDR2 YFSETQ. The DNA of the CDR3 is TGCGCCAGCAAGTCTATTGTTGGGGGGAACACCGGGGAGCTGTTTTTT. It codes for CASKSIVGGNTGELFF.

V is TRBV14 and J is TRBJ1-5; D is unresolved. V was shortened by 8 bases and J by 5 bases, with 13 bases between the two germline ends. The CDR3 has 13 amino acids. The germline CDR1 and CDR2 sequences are SGHDN and FVKESK. CDR3 DNA sequence: TGTGCCAGCCCCCGCCGTTTCTATCAGCCCCAGCATTTT. Translation gives CASPRRFYQPQHF.

The CDR3 region is CASSPFGESYNEQFF. The CDR3 DNA is TGCGCCAGCAGCCCTTTCGGGGAGTCCTACAATGAGCAGTTCTTC. V usage is TRBV5-1 and J usage is TRBJ2-1; tentative D call: TRBD2 (5 bases). Germline V gene data show CDR1 as SGHRS and CDR2 as YFSETQ. V gave up 4 bases and J gave up 1 base, with 12 bases separating them. This CDR3 is 15 amino acids long.

The CDR3: CASNSAGTGSAEQYF. The CDR3 coding sequence is TGTGCCAGCAACTCGGCTGGGACAGGTAGCGCCGAGCAGTACTTC. The chain couples TRBV28 to TRBJ2-7, with TRBD1 identical over 8 bases. Germline CDR1 MDHEN, CDR2 SYDVKM. This CDR3 is built from 15 residues. Trimming at V came to 7 bases and at J to 6 bases, leaving 14 bases not matched to a gene.

The chain combines TRBV11-2 with TRBJ2-2, with TRBD2 matching over 7 bases. The germline V gene has CDR1 SGHAT and CDR2 FQNNGV. V was clipped by 5 bases and J by 6 bases; unmatched bases: 15. The length of the CDR3 is 17 residues. CDR3 DNA: TGTGCCAGCAGCCCCCATTGGGGAGGGAGAGGTCCCGGGGAGCTGTTTTTT. Translating gives CASSPHWGGRGPGELFF. Complete variable domain (other parts from reference TRBV11-2 and TRBJ2-2): EAGVAQSPRYKIIEKRQSVAFWCNPISGHATLYWYQQILGQGPKLLIQFQNNGVVDDSQLPKDRFSAERLKGVDSTLKIQPAKLEDSAVYLCASSPHWGGRGPGELFFGEGSRLTVL.

The chain joins TRBV4-1 to TRBJ2-6, with D uncertain. Germline CDR1 MGHRA, CDR2 YSYEKL. V was pared by 0 bases and J by 1 base, with 7 bases between. CDR3 length: 16 amino acids. In nucleotides, the CDR3 is TGCGCCAGCAGCCAAGATCTGGAGTCTGGGGCCAACGTCCTGACTTTC. Translated: CASSQDLESGANVLTF.

The gene calls are TRBV4-1 and TRBJ2-5; 7 positions match TRBD2. This CDR3 spans 13 amino acids. V lost 5 bases and J lost 4; bases outside the gene matches: 4. The germline CDR1 and CDR2 sequences are MGHRA and YSYEKL. The CDR3 loop reads CASSIGGIETQYF. The CDR3 DNA follows: TGCGCCAGCAGCATCGGGGGGATAGAGACCCAGTACTTC.

The chain has TRBV7-8 and TRBJ2-5, with D unclear. Looked up from germline, CDR1 is SGHVS and CDR2 is FQNEAQ. The CDR3 contains 13 residues. V was cut by 5 bases and J by 4 bases, with 11 bases left in between. CDR3 sequence (DNA): TGTGCCAGCAGCCCCTCGGGCAGAGAGACCCAGTACTTC. Encoded protein: CASSPSGRETQYF.

This clone was picked up a small number of times. The chain recombines TRBV19 with TRBJ1-5, with D maybe TRBD1 (5 bases). Trimming left V 7 bases short and J 9 bases short, with 16 bases between. The CDR3 has 13 amino acids. Germline CDR1 reads LNHDA; CDR2 reads SQIVND (reference sequence). CDR3 nucleotide sequence: TGTGCCAGTAAAACCGGCAGGGATATGCCCCAGCATTTT. Amino acid sequence: CASKTGRDMPQHF. Supplemented by reference TRBV19 and TRBJ1-5, the full variable domain reads DGGITQSPKYLFRKEGQNVTLSCEQNLNHDAMYWYRQDPGQGLRLIYYSQIVNDFQKGDIAEGYSVSREKKESFPLTVTSAQKNPTAFYLCASKTGRDMPQHFGDGTRLSIL.

The V gene is TRBV25-1, the J gene TRBJ1-1; 8 bases are a match to TRBD1. CDR3 length: 13 amino acids. Germline V lookup: CDR1 MGHDK, CDR2 SYGVNS. V trimming: 7 bases; J trimming: 5 bases; junction bases outside the gene matches: 6. CDR3 DNA: TGTGCCAGCACTCGGACAGGGAATACTGAAGCTTTCTTT. Translation gives CASTRTGNTEAFF.

Comments on this clone: An end of the junction differs from the germline gene, which may be a read error. The rearrangement joins TRBV11-2 to TRBJ2-3; 9 bases line up with TRBD1. This CDR3 is 11 amino acids long. CDR1 is SGHAT and CDR2 is FQNNGV in the germline V gene. This CDR3 reads CAGQGTDTQYF. CDR3 nucleotides: TGCGCAGGACAGGGGACAGATACGCAGTATTTT.

V usage is TRBV28 and J usage is TRBJ2-7; TRBD2 aligns across 8 bases. V trimming: 3 bases; J trimming: 13 bases; junction bases outside the gene matches: 11. The CDR3 sequence is 13 residues long. Germline V gives CDR1 MDHEN, CDR2 SYDVKM. The CDR3 DNA is TGTGCCAGCAGTTTGGCCCAGCGGGAGAGATCCTACTTC. Its translation is CASSLAQRERSYF.

The chain is built from TRBV2 and TRBJ2-1, with a possible D match to TRBD2 (6 bases). CDR3 length: 14 residues. V gave up 7 bases and J gave up 4 bases, with 14 bases separating them. The germline V gene encodes CDR1 SNHLY and CDR2 FYNNEI. DNA of the CDR3: TGTGCCAGCATGCGGGATGGCATGTACAATGAGCAGTTCTTC. Amino acids: CASMRDGMYNEQFF.